A selection of T cell receptor beta chains follows, all from one sample in a study of CD8+ T cells in alopecia areata. TCRdb's table, derived via immunoSEQ multiplex PCR, lists solely in-frame clones and lacks some. Of over 95,000 clones in the sample, 56% are singletons; the top ten hold about 3.4%. The sample here was CD4+ T cells sorted from blood, taken at week 24, from a patient treated with tofacitinib. The receptors originated from a human donor with alopecia areata. Each CDR3 is given with its conserved first and last residue. A D gene is named only where the DNA matches it firmly. The size field is filled for only some rows; it gives once, few, many or a size class.

>TRBJ2-3|.|17|TRBV5-4|.
TGTGCCAGCAGCTCAGCCTCAGGAGTCCCCGGCTTGGATACGCAGTATTTT
CASSSASGVPGLDTQYF
>TRBJ2-3|.|14|TRBV7-2|.
TGTGCCAGCAGCCTTACCGGGACAACAGATACGCAGTATTTT
CASSLTGTTDTQYF
>TRBJ2-3|once|15|TRBV27|TRBD1
TGTGCCAGCAGTTCAAACAGGGGGCTGGCAGATACGCAGTATTTT
CASSSNRGLADTQYF
>TRBJ2-7|.|19|TRBV5-1|.
TGCGCCAGCAGCTCGCCTCCCGCTCAAGGATCGACGGGCTCCTACGAGCAGTACTTC
CASSSPPAQGSTGSYEQYF
>TRBJ1-2|few|14|TRBV7-2|.
TGTGCCAGCAGGGAGAATGCGGCCCATTATGGCTACACCTTC
CASRENAAHYGYTF
>TRBJ2-7|.|17|TRBV27|.
TGTGCCAGCAGTTCGAGTTGGCTGCGTTTGGAGACCTACGAGCAGTACTTC
CASSSSWLRLETYEQYF
>TRBJ1-1|.|13|TRBV4-3|TRBD1
TGCGCCAGCAGCCAAGGCAGGGGGGACCTAACTTTCTTT
CASSQGRGDLTFF
>TRBJ1-1|.|12|TRBV25-1|.
TGTGCCAGCAGTGAAGTAGGGCGGGGAGCTTTCTTT
CASSEVGRGAFF
>TRBJ2-7|many|15|TRBV19|.
TGTGCCAGTACCCTTGCCACCGGCAGCTCCTACGAGCAGTACTTC
CASTLATGSSYEQYF
>TRBJ2-2|.|15|TRBV18|.
TGTGCCAGCTCACCACCGACGGTGAACACCGGGGAGCTGTTTTTT
CASSPPTVNTGELFF
>TRBJ2-7|once|13|TRBV7-2|.
TGTGCCAGCAGCCCCAGGGGTTCCTACGAGCAGTACTTC
CASSPRGSYEQYF
>TRBJ1-2|.|14|TRBV5-6|.
TGTGCCAGCAGCTTGTATCAGGGCGCCTATGGCTACACCTTC
CASSLYQGAYGYTF
>TRBJ2-5|.|15|TRBV5-1|.
TGCGCCAGCAGATACCCTTCAGGGGAAGGCGAGACCCAGTACTTC
CASRYPSGEGETQYF
>TRBJ1-1|.|13|TRBV27|.
TGTGCCAGCAGTTTACGGGGGAGCACTGAAGCTTTCTTT
CASSLRGSTEAFF
>TRBJ2-2|many|13|TRBV27|.
TGTGCCAGCACTGGGGGCTTCACCGGGGAGCTGTTTTTT
CASTGGFTGELFF
>TRBJ1-1|.|13|TRBV29-1|.
TGCAGCGTTGATTCGGGGAAAGCCACTGAAGCTTTCTTT
CSVDSGKATEAFF
>TRBJ1-1|.|15|TRBV30|.
TGTGCCTGGAGTGTACGGGCGGTCTCGAACACTGAAGCTTTCTTT
CAWSVRAVSNTEAFF
>TRBJ2-7|.|14|TRBV7-9|TRBD2
TGTGCCAGCAGCAAATCTAGCGGGGGCTACGAGCAGTACTTC
CASSKSSGGYEQYF
>TRBJ1-6|.|18|TRBV4-1|.
TGCGCCAGCAGCTCCTTACCTACGTTAGCAACCTATAATTCACCCCTCCACTTT
CASSSLPTLATYNSPLHF